The next 10 T cell receptor beta chains were all read from a single sample in a study of T cell changes during pregnancy in multiple sclerosis. Sequencing was performed with immunoSEQ multiplex PCR; in TCRdb, only in-frame clones are kept and a portion is missing. This table has fewer than 35,000 clones, about 93% appearing once. Sequences were derived from CD4+ T cells from peripheral blood mononuclear cells, sampled after pregnancy. The receptors originated from a female donor with multiple sclerosis, enrolled in a pregnancy study.

The chain links TRBV19 to TRBJ2-4, with TRBD1 as a possible D gene (6 bases). The germline V gene encodes CDR1 LNHDA and CDR2 SQIVND (reference sequence). Trimming pared 0 bases from V and 6 bases from J, leaving 12 bases between. The CDR3 contains 15 residues. This CDR3 reads CASSIENRAGNIQYF. CDR3 DNA: TGTGCCAGTAGTATAGAGAACAGGGCGGGAAACATTCAGTACTTC.

The CDR3 nucleotides read TGTGCCAGCACTCGACTAGCGGGGGGAGAGAATGAGCAGTTCTTC. Its protein is CASTRLAGGENEQFF. The V and J genes are TRBV2 and TRBJ2-1; 13 nucleotides align to TRBD2. J gave up 7 bases and V 7 bases, and 7 bases lay outside the gene matches. The CDR3 is made up of 15 amino acids. Per the germline V gene, CDR1 is SNHLY and CDR2 is FYNNEI.

A single count supports this clone. This chain uses TRBV2 with TRBJ2-7; 8 bases match TRBD1. With 4 bases clipped from V and 1 base from J, the junction kept 3 bases outside the gene matches. The CDR3 is 14 residues long. CDR1 is SNHLY and CDR2 is FYNNEI in the germline V gene. The CDR3 loop is CASSVQGGSYEQYF. Here the CDR3 DNA reads TGTGCCAGCAGTGTACAGGGGGGTTCCTACGAGCAGTACTTC.

The chain is built from TRBV5-4 and TRBJ1-1; D might be TRBD1 (6 bases). The germline V gene encodes CDR1 SGHNT and CDR2 YYREEE (reference sequence). CDR3 length equals 16 residues. The ends were cut back, 2 bases at V and 0 bases at J, with 14 bases in the middle. The CDR3 nucleotides are TGTGCCAGCAGCTTAGAAAACAGGGATTTGAACACTGAAGCTTTCTTT. The encoded protein is CASSLENRDLNTEAFF.

The chain carries TRBV30 and TRBJ2-4; maybe TRBD2 (5 bases). The CDR3 runs 14 residues. Trimming shortened V by 5 bases and J by 0 bases, and 11 bases separated the two germline ends. Germline loops: CDR1 GTSNPN, CDR2 SVGIG (reference sequence). The CDR3 DNA reads as TGTGCCTGGGGAGGAGAGCTAGCCAAAAACATTCAGTACTTC. Translating it yields CAWGGELAKNIQYF.

The chain employs TRBV6-5 and TRBJ2-3; TRBD2 agrees at 9 bases. The CDR3 runs to 14 residues. Unmatched junction bases numbered 8, after V lost 5 bases and J lost 8 bases. Germline loops: CDR1 MNHEY, CDR2 SVGAGI. Here the CDR3 DNA reads TGTGCCAGCAGTGGGGGACTAGCTCAGCCTACGCAGTATTTT. Translating gives CASSGGLAQPTQYF.

The rearrangement links TRBV10-2 to TRBJ2-6; D is possibly TRBD1 (5 bases). CDR1 WSHSY and CDR2 SAAADI come from the germline V gene. The length of the CDR3 is 16 residues. V lost 3 bases and J 4 bases, leaving 13 bases between the germline ends. In DNA form, the CDR3 reads TGCGCCAGCAGTGAACGTAGGGGATTCGGGGCCAACGTCCTGACTTTC. Translated: CASSERRGFGANVLTF.

This sequence joins TRBV10-3 and TRBJ2-1; D may be TRBD2 (5 bases). Germline V CDR1 and CDR2: ENHRY, SYGVKD. V was pared by 2 bases and J by 7 bases, with 18 bases between. The CDR3 has 16 residues. DNA of the CDR3: TGTGCCATCAGTGAGGGAAAGGGTGGGAGAGTGAATGAGCAGTTCTTC. Translation: CAISEGKGGRVNEQFF.

This chain links TRBV28 with TRBJ2-2; perhaps TRBD1 as D (5 bases). The germline gives CDR1 MDHEN, CDR2 SYDVKM. This CDR3 is built from 13 residues. V shed 8 bases and J shed 0 bases, with 7 bases lying between them. The DNA for the CDR3 is TGTGCCAGCCACAGGTCGAACACCGGGGAGCTGTTTTTT. Encoded protein: CASHRSNTGELFF.

The chain couples TRBV2 to TRBJ2-2, with 11 bases that match TRBD2. Trimming cost V 7 bases and J 4 bases; bases outside gene matches: 17. This CDR3 spans 19 amino acids. Germline values: CDR1 SNHLY, CDR2 FYNNEI. The CDR3 DNA is TGTGCCAGCAAAGGGTGGTTAGCGGGAGGGCCTGAGGGCACCGGGGAGCTGTTTTTT. The encoded protein is CASKGWLAGGPEGTGELFF.